These 21 T cell receptor beta chains were all obtained from the same sample, sequenced in a study of blood T cells in healthy people across ages. A second PCR, run for about 7 to 11 cycles, used a sample-barcoded 5' primer plus a J-beta primer mix. TCRdb passed the 5' RACE reads through MiXCR, listing each CDR3 protein once. Among about 680,000 distinct CDR3 sequences listed, approximately 50% were seen once. The sample taken for sequencing was blood. The receptors here all came from an older woman in good health.

The chain is built from TRBV20-1 and TRBJ2-3; 7 bases agree with TRBD2. Germline trimming cut 6 bases from V and 5 bases from J; bases unmatched to any gene: 8. Germline-derived CDR1 and CDR2 are DFQATT and SNEGSKA (reference sequence). The CDR3 totals 13 residues. The CDR3 protein is CSAPWGGLDTQYF. The CDR3 DNA is TGCAGTGCCCCGTGGGGGGGTTTAGATACGCAGTATTTT.

This clonotype was counted between two and nine times. V usage is TRBV20-1 and J usage is TRBJ2-3; TRBD2 matches at 14 bases. The CDR3 sequence is 14 residues long. Germline lookup yields CDR1 DFQATT and CDR2 SNEGSKA (reference sequence). Germline trimming cut 4 bases from V and 5 bases from J; bases unmatched to any gene: 2. CDR3 bases: TGCAGTGCTAAGACTAGCGGGAGGGGAGATACGCAGTATTTT. Its translation is CSAKTSGRGDTQYF.

The chain links TRBV2 to TRBJ2-5; 10 bases align to TRBD1. Germline CDR1 SNHLY, CDR2 FYNNEI. Germline trimming cut 11 bases from V and 5 bases from J; bases unmatched to any gene: 8. The CDR3 totals 13 residues. The CDR3 loop reads CAPWDRGKETQYF. The DNA of the CDR3 is TGTGCCCCCTGGGACAGGGGTAAGGAGACCCAGTACTTC.

This clonotype was observed a few times. The V gene is TRBV4-2, the J gene TRBJ2-7; D is ambiguous. Trimming took 8 bases from V and 2 from J, leaving 10 bases between them. This CDR3 region has 12 residues. Germline CDR1 and CDR2: LGHNA and YNFKEQ. CDR3 residues: CASGRVAYEQYF. The CDR3, as DNA: TGTGCCAGCGGAAGGGTCGCCTACGAGCAGTACTTC.

The rearrangement uses TRBV27 and TRBJ1-1; TRBD1 matches at 8 bases. This CDR3 is 17 amino acids long. The ends lost 2 bases at V and 4 bases at J; junction bases unmatched: 12. CDR1 MNHEY and CDR2 SMNVEV come from the germline V gene (reference sequence). As DNA, the CDR3 is TGTGCCAGCAGTTTAGTCCCGGGACAGGCTAAGAGCACTGAAGCTTTCTTT. Protein: CASSLVPGQAKSTEAFF.

In this sample, this clonotype turned up a few times. This rearrangement joins TRBV6-2 or TRBV6-3 to TRBJ1-2; D ambiguous. Germline CDR1 reads MNHEY; CDR2 reads SVGEGT. Trimming took off 5 bases at V and 3 bases at J, with 13 bases between the two ends. The CDR3 sequence is 14 residues long. CDR3 in DNA: TGTGCCAGCAGTACTATTGCGACTTACTATGGCTACACCTTC. Protein sequence: CASSTIATYYGYTF.

This clonotype was seen a handful of times. The V gene is TRBV5-1, the J gene TRBJ2-3, with D possibly TRBD1 on 6 matching bases. The ends were cut back, 5 bases at V and 6 bases at J, with 16 bases in the middle. In germline, CDR1 is SGHRS, CDR2 YFSETQ. There are 14 residues in the CDR3. The CDR3 spells CASRSGVGQDTQYF. The CDR3 bases are TGCGCCAGCAGGTCAGGGGTGGGGCAGGATACGCAGTATTTT. The complete variable domain, with remaining parts taken from reference TRBV5-1 and TRBJ2-3, reads KAGVTQTPRYLIKTRGQQVTLSCSPISGHRSVSWYQQTPGQGLQFLFEYFSETQRNKGNFPGRFSGRQFSNSRSEMNVSTLELGDSALYLCASRSGVGQDTQYFGPGTRLTVL.

This chain uses TRBV11-3 with TRBJ2-4; TRBD1 agrees at 9 bases. Losses at the gene ends were 0 bases for V and 5 bases for J; bases not matched to a gene: 11. The CDR3 is made up of 18 amino acids. CDR1 and CDR2 (germline): SGHNT, YENEEA. The CDR3 sequence is CASSLDGPGQGFENIQYF. CDR3 DNA sequence: TGTGCCAGCAGCTTAGATGGTCCGGGACAGGGTTTTGAAAACATTCAGTACTTC.

The chain uses TRBV30 and TRBJ2-4; 15 bases fit TRBD2. V dropped 3 bases and J dropped 13; count of bases not matched to a gene: 7. This CDR3 comprises 14 residues. Germline values: CDR1 GTSNPN, CDR2 SVGIG (reference sequence). The CDR3 spells CAWRGTSGRRQQYF. CDR3 DNA sequence: TGTGCCTGGAGGGGGACTAGCGGGAGGCGTCAGCAGTACTTC.

The rearrangement links TRBV5-6 to TRBJ1-2; D remains ambiguous. Germline lookup yields CDR1 SGHDT and CDR2 YYEEEE. The V end was cut by 0 bases, the J end by 8 bases, with 5 bases between. This CDR3 contains 11 residues. CDR3 in DNA: TGTGCCAGCAGCTTGGGTACCGGCTACACCTTC. Translation: CASSLGTGYTF.

This clonotype was seen ten or more times. This rearrangement joins TRBV20-1 to TRBJ1-2; D may be TRBD1 (5 bases). The CDR3 spans 12 residues. The V gene lost 6 bases and the J gene lost 7 bases, with 15 bases spanning the gap. Germline V gives CDR1 DFQATT, CDR2 SNEGSKA (reference sequence). The CDR3 sequence is CSAETGDGGYTF. The CDR3 DNA is TGCAGTGCAGAGACCGGGGACGGTGGCTACACCTTC.

This clonotype has more than one count but fewer than ten. The V call is TRBV10-3, the J call TRBJ2-5; D tentatively reads TRBD1 or TRBD2 (5 bases each). V was cut by 8 bases and J by 5 bases, with 21 bases left in between. The CDR3 spans 15 residues. In germline, CDR1 is ENHRY, CDR2 SYGVKD. CDR3: CAIGVMGRLEETQYF. CDR3 nucleotides: TGTGCCATCGGGGTTATGGGACGCCTGGAGGAGACCCAGTACTTC.

This clonotype showed up just once. V is TRBV7-2 and J is TRBJ1-2; TRBD1 might be the D (5 bases). The CDR3 runs 13 residues. The V and J ends lost 1 base and 8 bases respectively, with 11 bases between them. Germline V gene lookup returns CDR1 SGHTA and CDR2 FQGNSA. CDR3 in amino acids: CASSLGTGLGYTF. CDR3 nucleotide sequence: TGTGCCAGCAGCTTAGGTACAGGTCTCGGCTACACCTTC.

V gene TRBV7-2 combines with J gene TRBJ2-3; D perhaps matches TRBD2 (6 bases). The CDR3 sequence is 15 residues long. Germline V CDR1 and CDR2: SGHTA, FQGNSA. V dropped 5 bases and J dropped 6 bases, with 18 bases sitting between them. CDR3: CASSPLGGGLDTQYF. The CDR3, as DNA: TGTGCCAGCAGCCCCTTGGGGGGAGGCCTGGATACGCAGTATTTT.

Comments on this clonotype: This may come from a read error, since a much larger clone is one base off. The V and J genes are TRBV20-1 and TRBJ2-7, with TRBD1 matching 10 bases. This CDR3 is built from 15 residues. With 0 bases clipped from V and 7 bases from J, the junction kept 9 bases outside the gene matches. CDR1 is DFQATT, CDR2 SNEGSKA, per germline (reference sequence). CDR3 sequence (DNA): TGCAGTGCTAGAGATACGCGACAGGGGGCCAATGAGCAGTACTTC. It translates to CSARDTRQGANEQYF.

Notes on this clonotype: An end of the junction does not agree with germline; a read error may underlie this. The chain has TRBV6-2 or TRBV6-3 and TRBJ1-1; no clear D gene. Germline CDR1 MNHEY, CDR2 SVGEGT. The CDR3 contains 13 residues. The CDR3, as DNA: TGTGCCAGCAGTGACTCCGGCAGACGTGAAGCTTTCTTT. This sequence encodes CASSDSGRREAFF.

The J gene is TRBJ2-7, the V gene TRBV5-5, with a tentative D call TRBD2 (6 bases). The CDR3 is 16 amino acids. V lost 2 bases, J lost 7 bases, and 22 bases lay in between. Germline loops: CDR1 SGHKS, CDR2 YYEKEE (reference sequence). CDR3 in amino acids: CASSFRDSSTYNEQYF. As DNA, the CDR3 is TGTGCCAGCAGCTTCCGGGACTCCTCCACCTACAATGAGCAGTACTTC.

The count of this clonotype is one. This chain uses TRBV7-9 with TRBJ2-2; 8 bases agree with TRBD1. Losses at the gene ends were 4 bases for V and 10 bases for J; bases not matched to a gene: 14. The CDR3 consists of 16 residues. Germline CDR1 is SEHNR and CDR2 is FQNEAQ (reference sequence). CDR3: CASSSNKGQVFVELFF. In DNA, the CDR3 is TGTGCCAGCAGCTCCAACAAGGGACAGGTCTTTGTGGAGCTGTTTTTT. Full variable domain (outside the CDR3, taken from reference TRBV7-9 and TRBJ2-2): DTGVSQNPRHKITKRGQNVTFRCDPISEHNRLYWYRQTLGQGPEFLTYFQNEAQLEKSRLLSDRFSAERPKGSFSTLEIQRTEQGDSAMYLCASSSNKGQVFVELFFGEGSRLTVL.

This rearrangement joins TRBV5-1 to TRBJ1-2; 7 positions agree with TRBD1. CDR3 length: 15 amino acids. CDR1 and CDR2 (germline): SGHRS, YFSETQ. CDR3: CTGSLTGEAYYGYTF. The DNA for the CDR3 is TGCACCGGCAGCTTAACAGGGGAGGCCTACTATGGCTACACCTTC.

The rearrangement joins TRBV27 to TRBJ2-5, with D perhaps TRBD1 (6 bases). CDR3 length: 16 amino acids. V was trimmed by 6 bases and J by 0 bases, leaving 17 bases between them. CDR1 is MNHEY, CDR2 SMNVEV, per germline (reference sequence). The CDR3 DNA reads as TGTGCCAGCAGACGCGGACAGATCGGGTACCAAGAGACCCAGTACTTC. Its translation: CASRRGQIGYQETQYF.

A note on this clonotype: One junction end disagrees with the germline gene, perhaps due to a read error. The rearrangement links TRBV4-3 to TRBJ2-7; either TRBD1 or TRBD2 may fit D (5 bases each). Germline-derived CDR1 and CDR2 are LGHNA and YSLEER. CDR3 size: 14 residues. CDR3 DNA: TGTGCCAGCAGCCAAGAGCCAGGGAGCTACGAGCAGTACTTC. It is translated as CASSQEPGSYEQYF.